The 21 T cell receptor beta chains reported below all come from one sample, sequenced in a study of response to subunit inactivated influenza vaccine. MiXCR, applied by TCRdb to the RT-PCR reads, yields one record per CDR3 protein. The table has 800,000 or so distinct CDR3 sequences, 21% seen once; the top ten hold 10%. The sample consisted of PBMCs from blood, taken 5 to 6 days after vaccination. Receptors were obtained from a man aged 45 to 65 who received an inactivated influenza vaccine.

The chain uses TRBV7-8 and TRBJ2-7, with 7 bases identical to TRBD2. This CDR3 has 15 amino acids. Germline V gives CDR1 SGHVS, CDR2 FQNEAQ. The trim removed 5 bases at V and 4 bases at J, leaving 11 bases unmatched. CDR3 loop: CASSPRGLIIYEQYF. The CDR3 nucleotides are TGTGCCAGCAGCCCAAGGGGACTAATTATTTACGAGCAGTACTTC.

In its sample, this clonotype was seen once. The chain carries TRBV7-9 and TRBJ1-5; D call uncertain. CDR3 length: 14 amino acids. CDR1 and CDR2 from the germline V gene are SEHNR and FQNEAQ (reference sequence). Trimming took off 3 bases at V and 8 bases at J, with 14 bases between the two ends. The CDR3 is CASSFSDSGEPQHF. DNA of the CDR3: TGTGCCAGCAGCTTTTCGGACTCCGGAGAGCCCCAGCATTTT.

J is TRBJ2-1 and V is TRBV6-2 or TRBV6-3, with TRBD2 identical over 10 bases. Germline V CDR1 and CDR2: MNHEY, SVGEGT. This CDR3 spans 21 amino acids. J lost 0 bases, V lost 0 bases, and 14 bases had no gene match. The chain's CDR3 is CASSYSLFPLAGVSSYNEQFF. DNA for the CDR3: TGTGCCAGCAGTTACTCCCTATTCCCGCTAGCGGGGGTTAGCTCCTACAATGAGCAGTTCTTC.

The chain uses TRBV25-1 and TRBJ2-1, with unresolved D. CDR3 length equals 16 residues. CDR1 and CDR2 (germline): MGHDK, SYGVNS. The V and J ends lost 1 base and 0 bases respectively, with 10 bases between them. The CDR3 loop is CASSESRRSSYNEQFF. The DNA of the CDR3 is TGTGCCAGCAGTGAATCTCGCAGGAGCTCCTACAATGAGCAGTTCTTC.

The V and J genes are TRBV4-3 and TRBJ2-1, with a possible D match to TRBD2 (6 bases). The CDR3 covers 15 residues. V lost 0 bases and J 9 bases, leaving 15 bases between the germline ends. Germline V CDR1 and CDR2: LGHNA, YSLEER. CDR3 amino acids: CASSQDGALGLEQFF. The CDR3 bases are TGCGCCAGCAGCCAAGATGGGGCGTTGGGACTTGAGCAGTTCTTC.

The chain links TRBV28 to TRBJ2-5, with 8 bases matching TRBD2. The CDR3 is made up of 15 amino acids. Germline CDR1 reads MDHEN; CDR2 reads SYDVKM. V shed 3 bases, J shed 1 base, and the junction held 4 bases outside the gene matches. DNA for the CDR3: TGTGCCAGCAGTTTTTCGGGACTAGGCCAAGAGACCCAGTACTTC. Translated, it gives CASSFSGLGQETQYF.

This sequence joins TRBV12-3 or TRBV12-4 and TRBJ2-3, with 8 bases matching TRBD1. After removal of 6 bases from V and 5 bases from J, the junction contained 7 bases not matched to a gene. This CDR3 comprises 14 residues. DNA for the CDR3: TGTGCCAGCAGATACGCAGGGGGCGGAGATACGCAGTATTTT. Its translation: CASRYAGGGDTQYF.

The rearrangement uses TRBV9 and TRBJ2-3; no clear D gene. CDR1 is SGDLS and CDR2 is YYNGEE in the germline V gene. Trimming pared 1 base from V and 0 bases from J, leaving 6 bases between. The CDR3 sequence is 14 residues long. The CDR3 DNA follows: TGTGCCAGCAGCGTACTGGAGAGCACAGATACGCAGTATTTT. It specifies CASSVLESTDTQYF.

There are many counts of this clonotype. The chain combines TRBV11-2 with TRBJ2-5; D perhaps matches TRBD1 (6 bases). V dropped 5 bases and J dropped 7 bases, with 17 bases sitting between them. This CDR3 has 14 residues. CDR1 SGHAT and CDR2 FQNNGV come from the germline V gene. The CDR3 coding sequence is TGTGCCAGCAGCCGGGACATCCTTGGGGGGACCCAGTACTTC. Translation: CASSRDILGGTQYF.

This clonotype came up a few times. The CDR3 loop is CASRRVGLGLSGANVLTF. CDR3 DNA sequence: TGTGCCAGCAGAAGAGTTGGACTAGGGCTGTCTGGGGCCAACGTCCTGACTTTC. This chain uses TRBV6-1 with TRBJ2-6, with 7 nucleotides matching TRBD2. The germline gives CDR1 MNHNS, CDR2 SASEGT. With 6 bases clipped from V and 1 base from J, the junction kept 12 bases outside the gene matches. The CDR3 is 18 amino acids.

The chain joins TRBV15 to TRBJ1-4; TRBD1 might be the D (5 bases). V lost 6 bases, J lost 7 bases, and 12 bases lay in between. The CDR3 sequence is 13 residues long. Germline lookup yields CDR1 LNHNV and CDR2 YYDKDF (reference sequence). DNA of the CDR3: TGTGCCACCAGGGGGACCTGGGGTGAAAAACTGTTTTTT. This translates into CATRGTWGEKLFF.

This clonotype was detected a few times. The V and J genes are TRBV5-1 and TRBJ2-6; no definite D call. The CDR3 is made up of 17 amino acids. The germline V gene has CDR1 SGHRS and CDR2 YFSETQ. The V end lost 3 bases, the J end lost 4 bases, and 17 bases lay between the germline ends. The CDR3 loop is CASSSRTTSWGANVLTF. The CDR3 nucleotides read TGCGCCAGCAGCTCCCGGACGACGAGCTGGGGGGCCAACGTCCTGACTTTC. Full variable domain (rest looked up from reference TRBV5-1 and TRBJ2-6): KAGVTQTPRYLIKTRGQQVTLSCSPISGHRSVSWYQQTPGQGLQFLFEYFSETQRNKGNFPGRFSGRQFSNSRSEMNVSTLELGDSALYLCASSSRTTSWGANVLTFGAGSRLTVL.

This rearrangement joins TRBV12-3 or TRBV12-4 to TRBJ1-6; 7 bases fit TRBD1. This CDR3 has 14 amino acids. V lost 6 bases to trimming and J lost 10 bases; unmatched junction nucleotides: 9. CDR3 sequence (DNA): TGTGCCAGCAGCGCGACAGGGTTTGCATCACCCCTCCACTTT. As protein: CASSATGFASPLHF.

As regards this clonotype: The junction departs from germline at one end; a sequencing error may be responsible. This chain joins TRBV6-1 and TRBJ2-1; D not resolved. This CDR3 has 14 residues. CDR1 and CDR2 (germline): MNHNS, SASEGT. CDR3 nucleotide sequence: TGTGCCAGCAGACAAGAGAGCTCCTACAATGAGCAGCTCTTC. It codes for CASRQESSYNEQLF.

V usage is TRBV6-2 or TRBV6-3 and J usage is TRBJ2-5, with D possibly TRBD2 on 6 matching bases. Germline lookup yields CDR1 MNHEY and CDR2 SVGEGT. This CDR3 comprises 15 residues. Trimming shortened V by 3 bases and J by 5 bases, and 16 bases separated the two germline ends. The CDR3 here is CASSYFSGAKETQYF. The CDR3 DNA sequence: TGTGCCAGCAGTTATTTTTCGGGAGCAAAGGAGACCCAGTACTTC.

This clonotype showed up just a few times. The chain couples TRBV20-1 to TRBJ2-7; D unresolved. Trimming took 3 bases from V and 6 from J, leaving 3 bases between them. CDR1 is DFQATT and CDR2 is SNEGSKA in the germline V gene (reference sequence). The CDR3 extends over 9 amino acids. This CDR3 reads CSASFEQYF. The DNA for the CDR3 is TGCAGTGCTAGTTTCGAGCAGTACTTC.

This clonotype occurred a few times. In nucleotides, the CDR3 is TGCAGCGTTGGGGGGACAGGGGTGAACACTGAAGCTTTCTTT. Encoded protein: CSVGGTGVNTEAFF. This chain joins TRBV29-1 and TRBJ1-1, with TRBD1 matching over 10 bases. This CDR3 spans 14 amino acids. V dropped 4 bases and J dropped 0; count of bases not matched to a gene: 2. The V gene's germline CDR1 is SQVTM and CDR2 ANQGSEA.

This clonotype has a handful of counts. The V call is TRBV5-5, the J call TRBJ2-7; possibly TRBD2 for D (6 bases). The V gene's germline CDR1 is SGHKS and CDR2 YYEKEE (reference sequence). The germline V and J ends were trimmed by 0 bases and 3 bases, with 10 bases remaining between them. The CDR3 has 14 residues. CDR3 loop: CASSLGGEIYEQYF. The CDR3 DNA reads TGTGCCAGCAGCTTGGGGGGGGAAATCTACGAGCAGTACTTC.

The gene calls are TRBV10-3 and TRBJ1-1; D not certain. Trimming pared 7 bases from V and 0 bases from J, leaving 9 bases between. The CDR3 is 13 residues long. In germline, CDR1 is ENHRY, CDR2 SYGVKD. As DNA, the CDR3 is TGTGCCATCAACGTCAGGATGAACACTGAAGCTTTCTTT. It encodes CAINVRMNTEAFF.

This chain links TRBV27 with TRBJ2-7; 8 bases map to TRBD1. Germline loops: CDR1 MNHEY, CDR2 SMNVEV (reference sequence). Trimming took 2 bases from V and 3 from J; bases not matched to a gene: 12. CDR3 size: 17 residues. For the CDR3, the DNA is TGTGCCAGCAGTTTAAAAGCCCCCGGCAGGGGGCTCTACGAGCAGTACTTC. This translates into CASSLKAPGRGLYEQYF.

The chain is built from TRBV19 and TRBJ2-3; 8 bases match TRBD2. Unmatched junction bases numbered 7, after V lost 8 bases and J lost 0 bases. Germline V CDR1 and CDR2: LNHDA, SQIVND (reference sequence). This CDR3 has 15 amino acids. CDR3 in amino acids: CASGTSGLSTDTQYF. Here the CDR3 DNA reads TGTGCCAGTGGTACTAGCGGACTTAGCACAGATACGCAGTATTTT. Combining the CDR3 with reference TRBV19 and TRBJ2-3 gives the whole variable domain DGGITQSPKYLFRKEGQNVTLSCEQNLNHDAMYWYRQDPGQGLRLIYYSQIVNDFQKGDIAEGYSVSREKKESFPLTVTSAQKNPTAFYLCASGTSGLSTDTQYFGPGTRLTVL.